This passage covers 15 T cell receptor beta chains from one sample sequenced in a study of T-cell memory formation after mild COVID-19. A single record per CDR3 protein comes from TCRdb applying MiXCR to the 5' RACE reads. This table holds 400,000 to 450,000 distinct CDR3 sequences, more than 15% found once. Sequenced material: PBMCs or a T cell subset sorted from them (not recorded which). These receptor sequences come from a man younger than 30 who had mild COVID-19 (a few samples of this study predate the infection). Cell type and time point are not known.

This clonotype was observed a handful of times. The chain employs TRBV15 and TRBJ1-2; TRBD1 agrees at 8 bases. The CDR3 loop spans 13 amino acids. The germline V gene encodes CDR1 LNHNV and CDR2 YYDKDF (reference sequence). V was clipped by 3 bases and J by 3 bases; unmatched bases: 0. This chain's CDR3 is CATSRDRDYGYTF. For the CDR3, the DNA is TGTGCCACCAGCAGGGACAGGGACTATGGCTACACCTTC.

The J gene is TRBJ2-2, the V gene TRBV20-1; D could derive from TRBD1 or TRBD2 (5 bases each). Deletions cut 7 bases from V and 0 bases from J, with 9 bases between. Per germline, CDR1 DFQATT and CDR2 SNEGSKA (reference sequence). The CDR3 contains 13 residues. CDR3 sequence: CSDGTPNTGELFF. The CDR3 bases are TGCAGTGACGGGACCCCGAACACCGGGGAGCTGTTTTTT.

This clonotype has at least ten counts. The V gene is TRBV24-1, the J gene TRBJ2-5; TRBD2 matches at 14 bases. From germline, CDR1 is KGHDR and CDR2 SFDVKD. V lost 9 bases and J lost 5; bases outside the gene matches: 7. CDR3 length: 15 residues. The CDR3 here is CATEGTSGGRETQYF. The CDR3 nucleotides are TGTGCCACCGAAGGGACTAGCGGGGGCCGGGAGACCCAGTACTTC.

The chain employs TRBV11-2 and TRBJ2-2; 7 nucleotides match TRBD2. Germline V gene lookup returns CDR1 SGHAT and CDR2 FQNNGV. This CDR3 has 14 residues. The junction had 6 bases not matched to a gene; V was cut back by 5 bases and J by 6 bases. Here the CDR3 DNA reads TGTGCCAGCAGCGGGAGGGCTCGGTCCGGGGAGCTGTTTTTT. This sequence encodes CASSGRARSGELFF.

The chain links TRBV7-6 to TRBJ2-7; unclear D gene. This CDR3 spans 15 amino acids. Germline CDR1 SGHVS, CDR2 FNYEAQ. Trimming removed 0 bases from V and 2 bases from J, with 11 bases in between. The CDR3 loop reads CASSLAVGWTYEQYV. The CDR3 bases are TGTGCCAGCAGCTTAGCGGTGGGGTGGACCTACGAGCAGTACGTC.

The chain combines TRBV10-3 with TRBJ1-3, with no clear D. Germline V lookup: CDR1 ENHRY, CDR2 SYGVKD. With 4 bases removed from V and 1 base from J, the gap between germline ends came to 11 bases. The CDR3 loop spans 15 amino acids. CDR3 residues: CAISGGRSSGNTIYF. CDR3 in DNA: TGTGCCATCAGTGGAGGACGATCATCTGGAAACACCATATATTTT.

This clonotype was seen a handful of times. The V and J genes are TRBV6-5 and TRBJ2-1; 8 nucleotides match TRBD1. Germline V CDR1 and CDR2: MNHEY, SVGAGI. The length of the CDR3 is 15 residues. After removal of 6 bases from V and 3 bases from J, the junction contained 7 bases not matched to a gene. DNA of the CDR3: TGTGCCAGCAGGTCGACAGGGGCCGGCTACAATGAGCAGTTCTTC. It codes for CASRSTGAGYNEQFF.

This chain uses TRBV7-2 with TRBJ2-5, with D possibly matching TRBD1 (5 bases). Germline CDR1 SGHTA, CDR2 FQGNSA. The CDR3 loop spans 14 amino acids. V was pared by 1 base and J by 4 bases, with 10 bases between. In nucleotides, the CDR3 is TGTGCCAGCAGCTTAGGCAGGGCTGGAGAGACCCAGTACTTC. The encoded protein is CASSLGRAGETQYF. Based on the CDR3 plus reference TRBV7-2 and TRBJ2-5, the full variable domain is GAGVSQSPSNKVTEKGKDVELRCDPISGHTALYWYRQSLGQGLEFLIYFQGNSAPDKSGLPSDRFSAERTGGSVSTLTIQRTQQEDSAVYLCASSLGRAGETQYFGPGTRLLVL.

This clonotype was recorded a few times. The chain links TRBV6-2 or TRBV6-3 to TRBJ2-1; perhaps TRBD2 as D (6 bases). The germline V and J ends were trimmed by 4 bases and 9 bases, with 25 bases remaining between them. This CDR3 has 17 residues. CDR1 and CDR2 from the germline V gene are MNHEY and SVGEGT. CDR3 sequence reads: CASSSFWGLAEGGEQFF. Here the CDR3 DNA reads TGTGCCAGCAGTTCCTTTTGGGGACTCGCGGAGGGCGGTGAGCAGTTCTTC.

The sample holds a few counts of this clonotype. The chain carries TRBV3-1 and TRBJ2-7; perhaps D is TRBD1 or TRBD2 (5 bases each). The CDR3 runs to 15 residues. V gave up 8 bases and J gave up 6 bases, with 23 bases separating them. Germline V gene lookup returns CDR1 LGHDT and CDR2 YNNKEL (reference sequence). The CDR3 loop reads CASCLTTGLTREQYF. CDR3 coding DNA: TGTGCCAGCTGTCTTACGACGGGGCTAACCCGCGAGCAGTACTTC.

There are a few counts of this clonotype. The chain joins TRBV18 to TRBJ1-4; tentatively, D is TRBD1 (5 bases). This CDR3 region has 15 residues. From germline, CDR1 is KGHSH and CDR2 LQKENI. V dropped 1 base and J dropped 8 bases, with 14 bases sitting between them. CDR3 sequence reads: CASSPQGNNVEKLFF. The CDR3 nucleotides read TGTGCCAGCTCACCACAGGGGAATAATGTAGAAAAACTGTTTTTT.

The table lists this clonotype with many counts. Since a much larger clone is just one base distant, this may be a read error. The chain couples TRBV7-6 to TRBJ2-1; D is perhaps TRBD2 (5 bases). CDR1 and CDR2 (germline): SGHVS, FNYEAQ. Between the trimmed V and J ends, which lost 5 bases and 9 bases, there was a span of 14 bases. CDR3 length: 13 amino acids. Here the CDR3 DNA reads TGTGCCAGCAGCACCTCCCCGGGGAGTGAGCAGTTCTTC. As protein: CASSTSPGSEQFF.

The CDR3 DNA follows: TGTGCCAGCAGTTTTCGGGGGGCGGATCAGCCCCAGCATTTT. Protein: CASSFRGADQPQHF. The rearrangement uses TRBV12-3 or TRBV12-4 and TRBJ1-5; tentative D call: TRBD1 (6 bases). The CDR3 sequence is 14 residues long. Trimming removed 3 bases at V and 5 bases at J, with 11 bases between.

This chain joins TRBV29-1 and TRBJ1-1; 7 bases are shared with TRBD1. The CDR3 has 14 amino acids. V trimming: 4 bases; J trimming: 3 bases; junction bases outside the gene matches: 8. From germline, CDR1 is SQVTM and CDR2 ANQGSEA. The chain's CDR3 is CSVVPGDSHTEAFF. In DNA, the CDR3 is TGCAGCGTTGTACCCGGGGACAGCCACACTGAAGCTTTCTTT.

This clonotype was found a few times. As DNA, the CDR3 is TGTGCCAGCAGCTTTATTCAGGGACCTGAGCAGTTCTTC. Its protein product is CASSFIQGPEQFF. This chain joins TRBV7-9 and TRBJ2-1; D assignment may be TRBD1 or TRBD2 (5 bases each). The CDR3 has 13 amino acids. Per germline, CDR1 SEHNR and CDR2 FQNEAQ (reference sequence). Trimming pared 3 bases from V and 9 bases from J, leaving 12 bases between.